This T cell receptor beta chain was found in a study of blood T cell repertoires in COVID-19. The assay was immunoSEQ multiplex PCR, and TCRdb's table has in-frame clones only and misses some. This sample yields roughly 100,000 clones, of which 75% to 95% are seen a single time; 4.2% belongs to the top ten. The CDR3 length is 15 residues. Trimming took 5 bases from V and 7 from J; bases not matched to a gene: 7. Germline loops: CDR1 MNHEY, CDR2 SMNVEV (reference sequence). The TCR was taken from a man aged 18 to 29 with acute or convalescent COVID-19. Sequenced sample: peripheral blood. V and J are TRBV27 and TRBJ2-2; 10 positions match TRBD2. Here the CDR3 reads CASSDWTSGDGELFF. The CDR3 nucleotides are TGTGCCAGCAGTGACTGGACTAGCGGAGACGGGGAGCTGTTTTTT.